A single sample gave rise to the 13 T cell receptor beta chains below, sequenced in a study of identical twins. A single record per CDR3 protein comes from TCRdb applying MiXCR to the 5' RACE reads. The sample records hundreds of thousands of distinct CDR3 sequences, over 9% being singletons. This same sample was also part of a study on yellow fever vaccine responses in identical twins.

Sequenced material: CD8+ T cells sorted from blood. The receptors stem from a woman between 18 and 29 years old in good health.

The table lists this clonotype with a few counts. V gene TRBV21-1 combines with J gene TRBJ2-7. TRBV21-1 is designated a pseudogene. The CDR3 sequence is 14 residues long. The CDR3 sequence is CASSLWTRTYEQYV. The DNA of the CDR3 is TGTGCCAGCAGCTTATGGACGCGTACCTACGAGCAGTACGTC.

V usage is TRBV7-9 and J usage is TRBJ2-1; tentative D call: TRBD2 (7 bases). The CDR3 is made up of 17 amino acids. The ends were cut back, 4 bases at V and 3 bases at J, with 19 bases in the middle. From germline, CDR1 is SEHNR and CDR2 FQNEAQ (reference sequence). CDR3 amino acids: CASSSERAGALYNEQFF. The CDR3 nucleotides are TGTGCCAGCAGCTCAGAAAGGGCGGGGGCTCTCTACAATGAGCAGTTCTTC.

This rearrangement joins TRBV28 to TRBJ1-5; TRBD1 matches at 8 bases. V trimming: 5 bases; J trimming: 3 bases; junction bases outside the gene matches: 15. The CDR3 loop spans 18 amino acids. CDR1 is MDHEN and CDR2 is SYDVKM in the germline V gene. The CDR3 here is CASSTLLDREINNQPQHF. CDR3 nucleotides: TGTGCCAGCAGTACCTTACTGGACAGGGAAATCAACAATCAGCCCCAGCATTTT.

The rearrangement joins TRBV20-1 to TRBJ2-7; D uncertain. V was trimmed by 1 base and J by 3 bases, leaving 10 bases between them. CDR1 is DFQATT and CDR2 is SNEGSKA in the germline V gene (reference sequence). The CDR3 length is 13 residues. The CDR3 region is CSARARQDYEQYF. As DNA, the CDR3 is TGCAGTGCTAGAGCGCGGCAGGACTACGAGCAGTACTTC.

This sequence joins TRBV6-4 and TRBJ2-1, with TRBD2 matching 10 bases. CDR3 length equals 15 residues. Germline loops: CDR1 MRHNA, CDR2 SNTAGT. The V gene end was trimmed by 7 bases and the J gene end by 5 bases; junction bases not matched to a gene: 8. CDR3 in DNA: TGTGCCAGCAAGTTCACTAGCGGGATAAACAATGAGCAGTTCTTC. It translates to CASKFTSGINNEQFF.

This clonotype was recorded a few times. The CDR3 DNA is TGTGCCACCAGCAGAGAGCAGCAAGAGACCCAGTACTTC. It encodes CATSREQQETQYF. The chain couples TRBV15 to TRBJ2-5, with D hard to call. The CDR3 spans 13 residues. Germline V gives CDR1 LNHNV, CDR2 YYDKDF (reference sequence). Trimming cost V 0 bases and J 2 bases, with 4 bases left between them.

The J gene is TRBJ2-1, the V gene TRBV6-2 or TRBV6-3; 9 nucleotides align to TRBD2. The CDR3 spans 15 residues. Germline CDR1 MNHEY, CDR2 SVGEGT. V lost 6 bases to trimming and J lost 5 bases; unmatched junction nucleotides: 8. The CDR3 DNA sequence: TGTGCCAGCAGAACACTAGCGGGTTCCAACAATGAGCAGTTCTTC. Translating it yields CASRTLAGSNNEQFF.

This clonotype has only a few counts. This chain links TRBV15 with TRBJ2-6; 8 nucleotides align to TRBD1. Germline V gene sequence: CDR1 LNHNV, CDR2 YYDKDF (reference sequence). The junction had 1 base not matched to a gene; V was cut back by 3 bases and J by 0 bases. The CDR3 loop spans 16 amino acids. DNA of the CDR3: TGTGCCACCAGCAGCGACAGGGGCTCTGGGGCCAACGTCCTGACTTTC. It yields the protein CATSSDRGSGANVLTF.

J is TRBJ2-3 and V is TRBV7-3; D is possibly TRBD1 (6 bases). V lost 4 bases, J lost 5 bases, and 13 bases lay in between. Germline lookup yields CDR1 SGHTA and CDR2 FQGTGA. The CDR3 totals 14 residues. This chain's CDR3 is CASSSTGLGDTQYF. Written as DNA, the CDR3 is TGTGCCAGCAGCTCAACAGGGTTGGGAGATACGCAGTATTTT.

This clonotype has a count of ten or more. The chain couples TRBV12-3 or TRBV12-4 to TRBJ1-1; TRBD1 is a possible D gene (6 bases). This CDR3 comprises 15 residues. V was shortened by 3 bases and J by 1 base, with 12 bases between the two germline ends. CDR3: CASSFGGGPNTEAFF. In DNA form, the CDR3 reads TGTGCCAGCAGTTTCGGCGGGGGGCCGAACACTGAAGCTTTCTTT.

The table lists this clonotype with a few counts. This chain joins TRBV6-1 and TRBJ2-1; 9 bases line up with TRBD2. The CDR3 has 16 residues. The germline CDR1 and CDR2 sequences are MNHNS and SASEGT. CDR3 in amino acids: CGLADTTEPPYNEQFF. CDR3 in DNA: TGTGGACTAGCGGATACTACAGAGCCACCGTACAATGAGCAGTTCTTC.

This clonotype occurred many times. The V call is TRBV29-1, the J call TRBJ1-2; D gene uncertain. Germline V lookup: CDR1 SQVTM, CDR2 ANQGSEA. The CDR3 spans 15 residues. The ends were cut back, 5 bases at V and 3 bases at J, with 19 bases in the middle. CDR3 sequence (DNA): TGCAGCGTTTTAGGCCAGGAACCTCTTGACTATGGCTACACCTTC. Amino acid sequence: CSVLGQEPLDYGYTF.

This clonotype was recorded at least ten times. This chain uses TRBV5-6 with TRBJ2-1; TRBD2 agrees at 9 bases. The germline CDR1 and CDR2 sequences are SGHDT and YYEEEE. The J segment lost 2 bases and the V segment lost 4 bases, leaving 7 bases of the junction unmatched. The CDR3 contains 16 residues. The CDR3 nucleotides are TGTGCCAGCAGCGCCTCACTAGCGGGCGCCTACAATGAGCAGTTCTTC. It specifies CASSASLAGAYNEQFF.